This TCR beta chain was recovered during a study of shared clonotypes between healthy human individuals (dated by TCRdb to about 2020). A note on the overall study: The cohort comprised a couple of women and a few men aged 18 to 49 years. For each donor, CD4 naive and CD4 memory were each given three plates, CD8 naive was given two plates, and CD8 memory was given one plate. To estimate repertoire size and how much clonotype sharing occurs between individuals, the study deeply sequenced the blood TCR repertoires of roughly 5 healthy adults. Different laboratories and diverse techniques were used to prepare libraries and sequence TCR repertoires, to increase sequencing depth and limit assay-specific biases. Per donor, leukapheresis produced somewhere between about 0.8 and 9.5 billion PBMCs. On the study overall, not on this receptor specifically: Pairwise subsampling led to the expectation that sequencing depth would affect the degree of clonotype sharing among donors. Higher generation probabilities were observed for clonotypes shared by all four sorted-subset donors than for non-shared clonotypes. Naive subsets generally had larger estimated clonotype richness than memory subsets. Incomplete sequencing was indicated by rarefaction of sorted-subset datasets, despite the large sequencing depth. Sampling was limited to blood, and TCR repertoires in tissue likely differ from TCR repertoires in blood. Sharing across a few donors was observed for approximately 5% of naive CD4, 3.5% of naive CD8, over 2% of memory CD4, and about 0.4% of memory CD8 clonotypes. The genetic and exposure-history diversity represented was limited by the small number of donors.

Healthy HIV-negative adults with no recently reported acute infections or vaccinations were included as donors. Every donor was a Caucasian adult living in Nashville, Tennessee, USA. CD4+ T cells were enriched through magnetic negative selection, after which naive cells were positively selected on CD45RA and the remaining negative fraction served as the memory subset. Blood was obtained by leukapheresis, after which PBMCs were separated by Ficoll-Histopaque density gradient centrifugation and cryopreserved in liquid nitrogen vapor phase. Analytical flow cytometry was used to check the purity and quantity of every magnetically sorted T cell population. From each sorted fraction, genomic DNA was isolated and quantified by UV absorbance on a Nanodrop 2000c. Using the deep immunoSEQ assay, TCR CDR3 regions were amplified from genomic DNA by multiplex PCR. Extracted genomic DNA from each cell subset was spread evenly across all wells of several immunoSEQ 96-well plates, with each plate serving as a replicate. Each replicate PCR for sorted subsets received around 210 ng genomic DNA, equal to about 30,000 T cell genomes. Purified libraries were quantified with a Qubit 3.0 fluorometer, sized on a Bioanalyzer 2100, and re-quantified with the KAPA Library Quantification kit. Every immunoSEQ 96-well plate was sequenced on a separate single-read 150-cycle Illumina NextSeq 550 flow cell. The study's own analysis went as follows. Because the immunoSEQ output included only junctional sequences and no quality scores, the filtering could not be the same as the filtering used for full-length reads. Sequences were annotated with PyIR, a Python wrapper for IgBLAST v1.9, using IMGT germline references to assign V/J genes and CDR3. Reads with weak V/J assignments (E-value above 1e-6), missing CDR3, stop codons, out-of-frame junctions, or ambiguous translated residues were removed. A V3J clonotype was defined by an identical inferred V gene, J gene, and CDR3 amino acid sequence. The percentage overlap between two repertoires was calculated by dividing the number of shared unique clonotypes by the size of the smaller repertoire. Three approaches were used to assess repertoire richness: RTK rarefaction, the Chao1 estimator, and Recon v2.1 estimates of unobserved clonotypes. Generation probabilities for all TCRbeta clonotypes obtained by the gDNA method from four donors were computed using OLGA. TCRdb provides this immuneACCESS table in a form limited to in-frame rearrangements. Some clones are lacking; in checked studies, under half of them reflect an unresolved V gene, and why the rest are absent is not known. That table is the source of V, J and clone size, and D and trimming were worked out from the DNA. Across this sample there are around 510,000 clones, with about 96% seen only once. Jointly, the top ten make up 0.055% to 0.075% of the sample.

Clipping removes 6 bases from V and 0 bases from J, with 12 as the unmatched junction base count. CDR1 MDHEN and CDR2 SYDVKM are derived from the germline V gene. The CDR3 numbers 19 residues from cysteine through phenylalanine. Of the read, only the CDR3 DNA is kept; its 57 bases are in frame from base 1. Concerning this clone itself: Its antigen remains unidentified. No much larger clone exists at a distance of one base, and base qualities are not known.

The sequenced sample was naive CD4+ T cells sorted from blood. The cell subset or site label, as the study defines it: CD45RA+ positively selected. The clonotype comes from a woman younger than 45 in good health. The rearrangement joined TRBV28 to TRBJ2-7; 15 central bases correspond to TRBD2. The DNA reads TGTGCCAGCAGCCTAAATCCGGGACTAGCGGGAGGAACCTCCTACGAGCAGTACTTC. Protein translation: CASSLNPGLAGGTSYEQYF.